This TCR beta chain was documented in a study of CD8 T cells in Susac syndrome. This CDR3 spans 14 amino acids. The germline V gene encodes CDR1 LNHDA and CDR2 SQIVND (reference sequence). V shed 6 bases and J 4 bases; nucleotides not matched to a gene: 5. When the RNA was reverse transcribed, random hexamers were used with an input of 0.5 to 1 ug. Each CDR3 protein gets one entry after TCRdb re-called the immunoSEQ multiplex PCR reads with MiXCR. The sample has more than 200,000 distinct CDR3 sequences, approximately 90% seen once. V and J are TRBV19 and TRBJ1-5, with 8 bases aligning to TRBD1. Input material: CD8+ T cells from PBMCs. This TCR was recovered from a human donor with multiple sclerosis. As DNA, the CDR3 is TGTGCCAGTAGGATTACAGGGGGGAATCAGCCCCAGCATTTT. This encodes CASRITGGNQPQHF.